These 27 T cell receptor beta chains were all obtained from the same sample, sequenced in a study of blood T cell repertoires in COVID-19. Repertoires were generated with immunoSEQ multiplex PCR, while TCRdb's copy carries only in-frame clones and drops some. The sample includes 120,000 to 150,000 clones, approximately 84% of them seen just once. The source material was peripheral blood. These receptors were taken from a human donor in a cohort sampled during active COVID-19.

The CDR3 loop reads CASSMKRRGEQFF. The DNA for the CDR3 is TGTGCCAGTAGTATGAAGAGGCGAGGTGAGCAGTTCTTC. V and J are TRBV19 and TRBJ2-1; D gene ambiguous. Germline lookup yields CDR1 LNHDA and CDR2 SQIVND (reference sequence). V shed 3 bases and J shed 9 bases, with 12 bases lying between them. This CDR3 spans 13 amino acids.

The rearrangement links TRBV6-5 to TRBJ1-2; 8 bases are shared with TRBD1. CDR3 length: 15 residues. Germline CDR1 MNHEY, CDR2 SVGAGI. Germline trimming cut 7 bases from V and 5 bases from J; bases unmatched to any gene: 12. CDR3 amino acids: CASTKDRVEIYGYTF. The CDR3 DNA sequence: TGTGCCAGCACCAAGGACAGGGTCGAGATTTATGGCTACACCTTC.

V gene TRBV4-2 combines with J gene TRBJ2-2; D unclear. The CDR3 spans 13 residues. Per the germline V gene, CDR1 is LGHNA and CDR2 is YNFKEQ. V shed 5 bases and J shed 8 bases, with 12 bases lying between them. For the CDR3, the DNA is TGTGCCAGCAGCTCTCAACTTGAGGGGGAGCTGTTTTTT. Protein product: CASSSQLEGELFF.

This clone is a singleton in its sample. The V call is TRBV5-1, the J call TRBJ2-1; D not resolved. Trimming cost V 5 bases and J 10 bases, with 16 bases left between them. The CDR3 is 13 amino acids. Germline CDR1 SGHRS, CDR2 YFSETQ. The CDR3 nucleotides are TGCGCCAGCAGTGTCCCCCAGGTGGAAGAGCAGTTCTTC. Amino acid sequence: CASSVPQVEEQFF. The variable domain in full, completed from reference TRBV5-1 and TRBJ2-1, reads KAGVTQTPRYLIKTRGQQVTLSCSPISGHRSVSWYQQTPGQGLQFLFEYFSETQRNKGNFPGRFSGRQFSNSRSEMNVSTLELGDSALYLCASSVPQVEEQFFGPGTRLTVL.

This clone was seen a handful of times. The chain recombines TRBV19 with TRBJ1-6; weak D call: TRBD1 (5 bases). Germline-derived CDR1 and CDR2 are LNHDA and SQIVND (reference sequence). Deletions cut 4 bases from V and 5 bases from J, with 15 bases between. The CDR3 is 16 residues long. CDR3 bases: TGTGCCAGTAGTAAGGGGCATAGTGAAAATAATTCACCCCTCCACTTT. Translated: CASSKGHSENNSPLHF. The full variable domain, rest sourced from reference TRBV19 and TRBJ1-6, is DGGITQSPKYLFRKEGQNVTLSCEQNLNHDAMYWYRQDPGQGLRLIYYSQIVNDFQKGDIAEGYSVSREKKESFPLTVTSAQKNPTAFYLCASSKGHSENNSPLHFGNGTRLTVT.

V is TRBV5-8 and J is TRBJ1-1; possibly TRBD1 for D (5 bases). CDR3 length equals 13 residues. Deletions cut 0 bases from V and 3 bases from J, with 6 bases between. The germline gives CDR1 SGHTS, CDR2 YDEGEE. CDR3 sequence (DNA): TGTGCCAGCAGCTTGGGACAGTACACTGAAGCTTTCTTT. Translating gives CASSLGQYTEAFF.

The chain employs TRBV5-1 and TRBJ1-6; 7 nucleotides match TRBD1. The CDR3 length is 15 residues. Germline V CDR1 and CDR2: SGHRS, YFSETQ. V trimming: 3 bases; J trimming: 8 bases; junction bases outside the gene matches: 8. CDR3 coding DNA: TGCGCCAGCAGCTCGACAGGGACGGGGGATTCACCCCTCCACTTT. It yields the protein CASSSTGTGDSPLHF.

V gene TRBV25-1 combines with J gene TRBJ2-1; 8 bases agree with TRBD1. V dropped 4 bases and J dropped 8; count of bases not matched to a gene: 10. Germline CDR1 MGHDK, CDR2 SYGVNS. The length of the CDR3 is 15 residues. The CDR3 region has the DNA TGTGCCAGCAGTGTTCGGGCAGGGGGCAGGGATGAGCAGTTCTTC. Translation: CASSVRAGGRDEQFF.

The chain couples TRBV2 to TRBJ2-7; TRBD1 aligns across 8 bases. This CDR3 spans 14 amino acids. The trim removed 7 bases at V and 4 bases at J, leaving 9 bases unmatched. CDR1 and CDR2 (germline): SNHLY, FYNNEI. This CDR3 reads CASMTVDRAYEQYF. CDR3 sequence (DNA): TGTGCCAGCATGACCGTGGACAGGGCGTACGAGCAGTACTTC.

This clone has just a few counts. The J gene is TRBJ2-6, the V gene TRBV27; 9 nucleotides match TRBD1. This CDR3 is 19 amino acids long. Trimming removed 5 bases from V and 0 bases from J; junction bases left unmatched: 11. Looked up from germline, CDR1 is MNHEY and CDR2 is SMNVEV (reference sequence). CDR3 sequence: CASSRGQGSILSGANVLTF. The CDR3, as DNA: TGTGCCAGCAGTCGCGGACAGGGGTCGATCCTCTCTGGGGCCAACGTCCTGACTTTC.

The chain recombines TRBV28 with TRBJ1-5, with D uncertain. V lost 7 bases to trimming and J lost 0 bases, with 16 bases between them. CDR1 and CDR2 (germline): MDHEN, SYDVKM. This CDR3 is 16 amino acids long. CDR3 region: CASMSQLPYSNQPQHF. CDR3 coding DNA: TGTGCCAGCATGTCCCAATTGCCCTATAGCAATCAGCCCCAGCATTTT.

This clone was picked up one time. This rearrangement joins TRBV2 to TRBJ2-5; D unresolved. This CDR3 region has 14 residues. Germline CDR1 is SNHLY and CDR2 is FYNNEI. Trimming pared 5 bases from V and 0 bases from J, leaving 10 bases between. This chain's CDR3 is CASSRTENQETQYF. The DNA of the CDR3 is TGTGCCAGCAGTCGTACAGAGAACCAAGAGACCCAGTACTTC.

The chain carries TRBV12-3 or TRBV12-4 and TRBJ1-5; 7 bases agree with TRBD1. The CDR3 extends over 13 amino acids. V dropped 6 bases and J dropped 9; count of bases not matched to a gene: 8. CDR3 sequence: CASRSEQGRPQHF. CDR3 nucleotides: TGTGCCAGCAGGTCGGAACAGGGGAGGCCCCAGCATTTT.

The chain carries TRBV2 and TRBJ2-6; D remains unclear. CDR1 SNHLY and CDR2 FYNNEI come from the germline V gene. This CDR3 has 13 residues. The V end was cut by 6 bases, the J end by 0 bases, with 3 bases between. This CDR3 is CASSRSGANVLTF. CDR3 sequence (DNA): TGTGCCAGCAGCCGCTCTGGGGCCAACGTCCTGACTTTC.

The CDR3 spells CASSQGMNTEAFF. DNA of the CDR3: TGTGCCAGCAGCCAAGGTATGAACACTGAAGCTTTCTTT. The chain is built from TRBV14 and TRBJ1-1, with D uncertain. Trimming stripped 1 base from V and 0 bases from J, with 3 bases between. CDR1 is SGHDN and CDR2 is FVKESK in the germline V gene. This CDR3 spans 13 amino acids.

This chain joins TRBV3-1 (or the pseudogene TRBV3-2) and TRBJ2-1; D ambiguous. There are 16 residues in the CDR3. Trimming shortened V by 0 bases and J by 5 bases, and 14 bases separated the two germline ends. Looked up from germline, CDR1 is LGHDT and CDR2 is YNNKEL (reference sequence). The DNA of the CDR3 is TGTGCCAGCAGCCAAGATAAGTCTACCTTCGACAATGAGCAGTTCTTC. Its translation: CASSQDKSTFDNEQFF.

The CDR3 region is CASRGQMNTEAFF. CDR3 coding DNA: TGTGCCAGCAGGGGACAAATGAACACTGAAGCTTTCTTT. The chain joins TRBV6-5 to TRBJ1-1, with D tentatively TRBD1 (6 bases). The CDR3 sequence is 13 residues long. V was cut by 6 bases and J by 0 bases, with 8 bases left in between. Germline V lookup: CDR1 MNHEY, CDR2 SVGAGI.

The rearrangement links TRBV21-1 to TRBJ2-6; the table assigns TRBD1, which was not confirmed against the DNA. TRBV21-1 is listed as a pseudogene. The CDR3 consists of 18 residues. DNA of the CDR3: TGTGCCAGCAGCAAAGTGGGGGACAGGCATTCTGGGGCCAACGTCCTGACTTTC. Its translation is CASSKVGDRHSGANVLTF.

This CDR3 reads CASSLMRSGANVLTF. The CDR3 nucleotides read TGTGCCAGCAGCCTGATGAGGTCTGGGGCCAACGTCCTGACTTTC. The V and J genes are TRBV5-5 and TRBJ2-6; D is unclear. The CDR3 contains 15 residues. Between the trimmed V and J ends, which lost 4 bases and 1 base, there was a span of 9 bases. CDR1 and CDR2 from the germline V gene are SGHKS and YYEKEE (reference sequence).

The rearrangement links TRBV11-2 to TRBJ1-2; no firm D call. V dropped 6 bases and J dropped 5 bases, with 7 bases sitting between them. Germline-derived CDR1 and CDR2 are SGHAT and FQNNGV. CDR3 size: 11 residues. The CDR3 loop is CASSQKYGYTF. Written as DNA, the CDR3 is TGTGCCAGCAGTCAAAAATATGGCTACACCTTC.

The V call is TRBV18, the J call TRBJ1-1; 7 positions match TRBD1. The CDR3 consists of 14 residues. Germline CDR1 and CDR2: KGHSH and LQKENI. Unmatched junction bases numbered 9, after V lost 5 bases and J lost 6 bases. CDR3 bases: TGTGCCAGCTCAGTGGGGACAGTAGGCGCTGAAGCTTTCTTT. Its translation is CASSVGTVGAEAFF.

The V call is TRBV14, the J call TRBJ2-5, with 8 bases aligning to TRBD1. This CDR3 is built from 15 residues. Germline lookup yields CDR1 SGHDN and CDR2 FVKESK. V was pared by 4 bases and J by 4 bases, with 8 bases of the junction left unmatched. The CDR3 sequence is CASSPLDRVRETQYF. The DNA of the CDR3 is TGTGCCAGCAGCCCGCTGGACAGGGTCAGAGAGACCCAGTACTTC.

The gene calls are TRBV2 and TRBJ1-5; D is perhaps TRBD1 (5 bases). Germline CDR1 and CDR2: SNHLY and FYNNEI. Trimming shortened V by 1 base and J by 7 bases, and 11 bases separated the two germline ends. The CDR3 is made up of 14 amino acids. The CDR3, as DNA: TGTGCCAGCAGTGAAGGGGGAGGGGCCCAGCCCCAGCATTTT. Translated, it gives CASSEGGGAQPQHF.

V is TRBV3-1 (or the pseudogene TRBV3-2) and J is TRBJ2-1; D is unclear. The CDR3 loop spans 13 amino acids. Germline assignment: CDR1 LGHDT and CDR2 YNNKEL (reference sequence). With 2 bases removed from V and 7 bases from J, the gap between germline ends came to 9 bases. CDR3 DNA sequence: TGTGCCAGCAGCCAAATGGTCGGTAATGAGCAGTTCTTC. Translated: CASSQMVGNEQFF.

CDR3 region: CASSYGASGGGYTF. The DNA for the CDR3 is TGTGCCAGCAGTTACGGGGCATCGGGTGGCGGCTACACCTTC. The chain employs TRBV6-2 or TRBV6-3 and TRBJ1-2, with a possible D match to TRBD1 (5 bases). Germline V gives CDR1 MNHEY, CDR2 SVGEGT. The CDR3 contains 14 residues. V lost 2 bases to trimming and J lost 8 bases, with 15 bases between them.

The rearrangement uses TRBV28 and TRBJ2-5; 12 nucleotides agree with TRBD1. Trimming cost V 5 bases and J 4 bases; bases outside gene matches: 5. The CDR3 runs 15 residues. Germline V gene data show CDR1 as MDHEN and CDR2 as SYDVKM. This chain's CDR3 is CASSAPGQGAETQYF. The CDR3, as DNA: TGTGCCAGCAGTGCGCCGGGACAGGGGGCAGAGACCCAGTACTTC.

Here the CDR3 reads CASSFSGGPNEKLFF. CDR3 sequence (DNA): TGTGCCAGCAGCTTCTCAGGAGGACCCAATGAAAAACTGTTTTTT. The chain recombines TRBV5-6 with TRBJ1-4, with D hard to call. V lost 2 bases to trimming and J lost 5 bases, with 13 bases between them. CDR3 length: 15 residues. The V gene's germline CDR1 is SGHDT and CDR2 YYEEEE. Looking up the rest from reference TRBV5-6 and TRBJ1-4 gives the full variable domain: DAGVTQSPTHLIKTRGQQVTLRCSPKSGHDTVSWYQQALGQGPQFIFQYYEEEERQRGNFPDRFSGHQFPNYSSELNVNALLLGDSALYLCASSFSGGPNEKLFFGSGTQLSVL.